One sample yielded the 15 T cell receptor beta chains listed below, sequenced in a study of CD8+ T cells in alopecia areata. Reverse transcribed after extraction, RNA yielded cDNA as the sequencing template. Sequencing used immunoSEQ multiplex PCR; TCRdb keeps in-frame clones, though not all of them. Here the sample spans some 170,000 clones, roughly 70% being singletons. The material was CD8+ T cells sorted from blood, obtained at week 0. The receptors were sampled from a human donor with alopecia areata.

Only one count was recorded for this clone. The genes are TRBV19 and TRBJ2-1; 8 bases are a match to TRBD2. The CDR3 spans 15 residues. In germline, CDR1 is LNHDA, CDR2 SQIVND (reference sequence). The V gene end was trimmed by 6 bases and the J gene end by 8 bases; junction bases not matched to a gene: 12. CDR3: CASRPGLGSSDEQFF. CDR3 DNA: TGTGCCAGTAGACCGGGACTAGGAAGCTCGGATGAGCAGTTCTTC. The complete variable domain, with remaining parts taken from reference TRBV19 and TRBJ2-1, reads DGGITQSPKYLFRKEGQNVTLSCEQNLNHDAMYWYRQDPGQGLRLIYYSQIVNDFQKGDIAEGYSVSREKKESFPLTVTSAQKNPTAFYLCASRPGLGSSDEQFFGPGTRLTVL.

The chain recombines TRBV4-1 with TRBJ2-7; TRBD2 matches at 7 bases. CDR1 and CDR2 from the germline V gene are MGHRA and YSYEKL. The CDR3 is 15 amino acids. The trim removed 0 bases at V and 3 bases at J, leaving 5 bases unmatched. The CDR3 sequence is CASSQERLADYEQYF. In nucleotides, the CDR3 is TGCGCCAGCAGCCAAGAACGGCTAGCGGACTACGAGCAGTACTTC.

The chain combines TRBV5-4 with TRBJ2-3; D assignment may be TRBD1 or TRBD2 (6 bases each). Germline V gives CDR1 SGHNT, CDR2 YYREEE (reference sequence). The germline V and J ends were trimmed by 2 bases and 0 bases, with 13 bases remaining between them. CDR3 length: 16 amino acids. This chain's CDR3 is CASSFGRGASTDTQYF. The CDR3 DNA sequence: TGTGCCAGCAGCTTTGGAAGGGGGGCTAGCACAGATACGCAGTATTTT.

J is TRBJ2-5 and V is TRBV29-1, with 15 bases identical to TRBD2. With 3 bases clipped from V and 5 bases from J, the junction kept 13 bases outside the gene matches. Per germline, CDR1 SQVTM and CDR2 ANQGSEA. This CDR3 has 18 residues. Here the CDR3 reads CSVDIVGTSGGPGETQYF. The CDR3 coding sequence is TGCAGCGTTGATATCGTTGGGACTAGCGGGGGGCCCGGGGAGACCCAGTACTTC.

This clone was counted only a few times. The chain combines TRBV7-9 with TRBJ1-5; 7 positions match TRBD1. J lost 5 bases, V lost 5 bases, and 9 bases had no gene match. The CDR3 has 15 amino acids. Germline V gives CDR1 SEHNR, CDR2 FQNEAQ (reference sequence). The CDR3 reads CASSRDGQADQPQHF. The CDR3, as DNA: TGTGCCAGCAGCAGAGATGGACAGGCCGATCAGCCCCAGCATTTT. The variable domain in full, with the rest retrieved from reference TRBV7-9 and TRBJ1-5, is DTGVSQNPRHKITKRGQNVTFRCDPISEHNRLYWYRQTLGQGPEFLTYFQNEAQLEKSRLLSDRFSAERPKGSFSTLEIQRTEQGDSAMYLCASSRDGQADQPQHFGDGTRLSIL.

This clone was counted a few times. The CDR3 protein is CASSSSWTGAKMDTEAFF. The CDR3 DNA sequence: TGTGCCAGTAGTTCCTCCTGGACAGGGGCCAAGATGGACACTGAAGCTTTCTTT. The chain combines TRBV19 with TRBJ1-1, with TRBD1 matching over 9 bases. Per the germline V gene, CDR1 is LNHDA and CDR2 is SQIVND (reference sequence). V shed 5 bases and J 3 bases; nucleotides not matched to a gene: 16. The CDR3 covers 18 residues.

The chain uses TRBV5-1 and TRBJ1-2, with 7 positions matching TRBD1. CDR1 is SGHRS and CDR2 is YFSETQ in the germline V gene. The length of the CDR3 is 14 residues. Germline trimming cut 5 bases from V and 8 bases from J; bases unmatched to any gene: 12. The CDR3 nucleotides are TGCGCCAGCAGATCCGAGGAGGGGGCCGAGGGCTACACCTTC. Translated: CASRSEEGAEGYTF.

The rearrangement joins TRBV7-9 to TRBJ2-5; D is perhaps TRBD1 or TRBD2 (7 bases each). The CDR3 is made up of 12 amino acids. The V end lost 11 bases, the J end lost 3 bases, and 13 bases lay between the germline ends. Germline values: CDR1 SEHNR, CDR2 FQNEAQ (reference sequence). CDR3 region: CAAGGAEETQYF. The CDR3 DNA reads TGTGCCGCAGGGGGGGCGGAAGAGACCCAGTACTTC.

This clone was recorded only once. The genes are TRBV2 and TRBJ1-1; D might be TRBD1 (5 bases). The germline V gene has CDR1 SNHLY and CDR2 FYNNEI. The germline V and J ends were trimmed by 11 bases and 1 base, with 14 bases remaining between them. The CDR3 consists of 13 residues. The DNA of the CDR3 is TGTGCCTTCCTCAGGACAAAGAACACTGAAGCTTTCTTT. It translates to CAFLRTKNTEAFF.

The gene calls are TRBV7-9 and TRBJ2-1; D uncertain. The germline V gene encodes CDR1 SEHNR and CDR2 FQNEAQ (reference sequence). V lost 7 bases to trimming and J lost 8 bases, with 12 bases between them. The CDR3 spans 12 residues. Here the CDR3 reads CASMGPTDEQFF. The CDR3 DNA is TGTGCCAGCATGGGCCCGACCGATGAGCAGTTCTTC. The variable domain in full, with the rest retrieved from reference TRBV7-9 and TRBJ2-1, is DTGVSQNPRHKITKRGQNVTFRCDPISEHNRLYWYRQTLGQGPEFLTYFQNEAQLEKSRLLSDRFSAERPKGSFSTLEIQRTEQGDSAMYLCASMGPTDEQFFGPGTRLTVL.

This chain uses TRBV30 with TRBJ2-1, with D perhaps TRBD1 or TRBD2 (5 bases each). The V gene lost 1 base and the J gene lost 9 bases, with 16 bases spanning the gap. CDR3 length: 14 amino acids. Per germline, CDR1 GTSNPN and CDR2 SVGIG (reference sequence). The CDR3 reads CAWSGGRGRSEQFF. The CDR3 DNA follows: TGTGCCTGGAGTGGGGGACGGGGACGTAGTGAGCAGTTCTTC.

About this clone: Additional DNA sequences in this sample encode the identical CDR3. This rearrangement joins TRBV29-1 to TRBJ1-5, with 8 bases identical to TRBD1. The V segment lost 6 bases and the J segment 7 bases; nucleotides outside the gene matches: 5. Germline lookup yields CDR1 SQVTM and CDR2 ANQGSEA. The CDR3 covers 12 residues. As DNA, the CDR3 is TGCAGCGTCGCGACAGGGGACCAGCCCCAGCATTTT. Protein sequence: CSVATGDQPQHF.

V usage is TRBV30 and J usage is TRBJ2-3, with TRBD2 as a possible D gene (7 bases). The V and J ends lost 2 bases and 3 bases respectively, with 15 bases between them. The CDR3 contains 15 residues. Looked up from germline, CDR1 is GTSNPN and CDR2 is SVGIG (reference sequence). The CDR3 sequence is CAWSRTGGPTDTQYF. The CDR3 DNA is TGTGCCTGGAGTCGCACGGGGGGCCCAACAGATACGCAGTATTTT.

V and J are TRBV5-6 and TRBJ2-1, with a possible D match to TRBD1 (6 bases). The CDR3 is 12 residues long. Between the trimmed V and J ends, which lost 0 bases and 10 bases, there was a span of 8 bases. Germline CDR1 reads SGHDT; CDR2 reads YYEEEE. In DNA, the CDR3 is TGTGCCAGCAGCTTGGCGAGGGGGGAGCAGTTCTTC. It yields the protein CASSLARGEQFF.

The chain combines TRBV2 with TRBJ2-1; TRBD2 aligns across 10 bases. Germline values: CDR1 SNHLY, CDR2 FYNNEI. V shed 3 bases, J shed 0 bases, and the junction held 8 bases outside the gene matches. This CDR3 has 18 amino acids. This chain's CDR3 is CASSDWLAGAGSYNEQFF. CDR3 nucleotides: TGTGCCAGCAGTGATTGGCTAGCGGGGGCAGGCTCCTACAATGAGCAGTTCTTC.